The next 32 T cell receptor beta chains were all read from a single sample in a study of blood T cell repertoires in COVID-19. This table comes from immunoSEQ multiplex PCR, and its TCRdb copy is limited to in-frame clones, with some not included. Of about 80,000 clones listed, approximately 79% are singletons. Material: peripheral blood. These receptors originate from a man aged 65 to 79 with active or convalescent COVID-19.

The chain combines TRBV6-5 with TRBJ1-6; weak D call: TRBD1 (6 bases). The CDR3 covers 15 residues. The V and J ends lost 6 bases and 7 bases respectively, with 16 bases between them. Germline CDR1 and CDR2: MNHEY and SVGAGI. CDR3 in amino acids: CASSKLEGGNSPLHF. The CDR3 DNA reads TGTGCCAGCAGCAAACTTGAGGGGGGGAATTCACCCCTCCACTTT.

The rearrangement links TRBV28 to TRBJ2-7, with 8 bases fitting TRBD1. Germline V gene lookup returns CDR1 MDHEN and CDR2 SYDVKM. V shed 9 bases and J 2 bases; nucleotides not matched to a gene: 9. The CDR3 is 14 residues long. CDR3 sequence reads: CASTLTGGPYEQYF. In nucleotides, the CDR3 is TGTGCCAGTACACTTACAGGGGGGCCCTACGAGCAGTACTTC.

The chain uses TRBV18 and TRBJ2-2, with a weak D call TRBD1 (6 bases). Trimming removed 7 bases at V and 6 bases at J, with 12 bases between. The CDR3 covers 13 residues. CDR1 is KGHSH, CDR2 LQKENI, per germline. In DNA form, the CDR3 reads TGTGCCAGCTTAAGCCAGGGGCCCGGGGAGCTGTTTTTT. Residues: CASLSQGPGELFF.

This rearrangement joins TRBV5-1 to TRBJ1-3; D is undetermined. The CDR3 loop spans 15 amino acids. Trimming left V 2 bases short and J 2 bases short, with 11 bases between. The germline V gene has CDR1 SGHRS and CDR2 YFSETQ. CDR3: CASSFERQTGNTIYF. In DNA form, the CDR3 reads TGCGCCAGCAGCTTTGAAAGACAAACTGGAAACACCATATATTTT.

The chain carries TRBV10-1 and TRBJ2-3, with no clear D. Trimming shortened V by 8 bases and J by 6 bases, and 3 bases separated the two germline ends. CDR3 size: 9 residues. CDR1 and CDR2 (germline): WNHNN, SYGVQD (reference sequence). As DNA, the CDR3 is TGCGCCAGCTCTGATACGCAGTATTTT. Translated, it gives CASSDTQYF.

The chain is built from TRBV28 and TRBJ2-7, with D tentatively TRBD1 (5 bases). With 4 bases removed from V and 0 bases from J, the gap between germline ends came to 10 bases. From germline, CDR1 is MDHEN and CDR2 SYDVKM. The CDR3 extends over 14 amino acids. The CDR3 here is CASSSPGLSYEQYF. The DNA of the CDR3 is TGTGCCAGCAGTTCTCCAGGGCTCTCCTACGAGCAGTACTTC.

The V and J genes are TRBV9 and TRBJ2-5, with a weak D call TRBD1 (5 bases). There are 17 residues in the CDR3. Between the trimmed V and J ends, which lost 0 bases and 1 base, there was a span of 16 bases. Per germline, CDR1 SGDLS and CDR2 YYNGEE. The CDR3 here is CASSVGAQTDPQETQYF. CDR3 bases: TGTGCCAGCAGCGTAGGGGCGCAGACAGACCCCCAAGAGACCCAGTACTTC.

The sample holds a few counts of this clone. The CDR3 region is CASSFGVVQGNEKLFF. CDR3 sequence (DNA): TGCGCCAGCAGCTTCGGAGTTGTACAGGGCAATGAAAAACTGTTTTTT. This chain connects TRBV5-1 to TRBJ1-4; perhaps TRBD1 as D (6 bases). Trimming removed 2 bases from V and 5 bases from J, with 16 bases in between. The CDR3 totals 16 residues. Germline assignment: CDR1 SGHRS and CDR2 YFSETQ.

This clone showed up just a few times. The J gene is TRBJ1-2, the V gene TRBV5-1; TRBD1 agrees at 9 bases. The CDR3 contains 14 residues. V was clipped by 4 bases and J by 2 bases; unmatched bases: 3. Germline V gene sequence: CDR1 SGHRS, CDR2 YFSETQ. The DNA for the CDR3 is TGCGCCAGCAGCGACGGGACAGGGAACTATGGCTACACCTTC. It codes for CASSDGTGNYGYTF.

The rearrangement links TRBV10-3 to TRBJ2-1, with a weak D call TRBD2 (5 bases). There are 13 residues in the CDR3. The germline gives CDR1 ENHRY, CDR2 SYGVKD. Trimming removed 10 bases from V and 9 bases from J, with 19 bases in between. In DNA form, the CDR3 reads TGTGCCAACTCCCGGGAAAAAGACACTGAGCAGTTCTTC. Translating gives CANSREKDTEQFF.

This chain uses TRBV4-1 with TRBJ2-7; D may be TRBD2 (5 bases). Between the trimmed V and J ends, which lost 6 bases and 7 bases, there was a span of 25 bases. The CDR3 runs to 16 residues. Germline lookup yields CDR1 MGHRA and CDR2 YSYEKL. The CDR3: CASRRTASYDGSEQYF. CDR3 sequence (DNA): TGCGCCAGCAGACGCACAGCATCGTACGATGGGAGTGAGCAGTACTTC.

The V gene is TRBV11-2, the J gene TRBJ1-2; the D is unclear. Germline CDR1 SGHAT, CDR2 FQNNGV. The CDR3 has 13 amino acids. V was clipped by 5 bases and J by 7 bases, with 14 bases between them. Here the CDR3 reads CASSRSGDGGYTF. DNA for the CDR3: TGTGCCAGCAGCCGCTCCGGGGATGGTGGCTACACCTTC.

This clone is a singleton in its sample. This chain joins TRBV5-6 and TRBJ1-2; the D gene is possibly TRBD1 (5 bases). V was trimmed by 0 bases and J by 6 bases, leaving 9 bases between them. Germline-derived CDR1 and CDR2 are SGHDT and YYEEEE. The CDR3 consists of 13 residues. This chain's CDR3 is CASSLGGEDGYTF. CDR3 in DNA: TGTGCCAGCAGCTTGGGAGGGGAGGATGGCTACACCTTC.

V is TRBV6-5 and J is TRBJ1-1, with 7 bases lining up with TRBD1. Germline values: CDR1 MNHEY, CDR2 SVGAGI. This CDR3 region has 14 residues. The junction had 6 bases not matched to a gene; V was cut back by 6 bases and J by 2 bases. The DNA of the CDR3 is TGTGCCAGCAGGTACGGACAGGCCAACACTGAAGCTTTCTTT. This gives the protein CASRYGQANTEAFF.

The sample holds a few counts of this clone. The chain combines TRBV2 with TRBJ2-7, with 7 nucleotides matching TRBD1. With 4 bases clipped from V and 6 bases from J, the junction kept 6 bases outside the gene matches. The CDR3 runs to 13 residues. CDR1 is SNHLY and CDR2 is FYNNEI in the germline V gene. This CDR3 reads CASSGQGLSEQYF. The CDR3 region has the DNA TGTGCCAGCAGTGGACAGGGCCTGAGCGAGCAGTACTTC. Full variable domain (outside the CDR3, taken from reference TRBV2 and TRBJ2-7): EPEVTQTPSHQVTQMGQEVILRCVPISNHLYFYWYRQILGQKVEFLVSFYNNEISEKSEIFDDQFSVERPDGSNFTLKIRSTKLEDSAMYFCASSGQGLSEQYFGPGTRLTVT.

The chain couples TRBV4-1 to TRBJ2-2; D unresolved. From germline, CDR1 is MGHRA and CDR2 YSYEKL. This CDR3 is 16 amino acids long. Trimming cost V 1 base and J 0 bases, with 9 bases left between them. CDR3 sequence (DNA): TGCGCCAGCAGCCAAGCGAGACTGACGAACACCGGGGAGCTGTTTTTT. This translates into CASSQARLTNTGELFF.

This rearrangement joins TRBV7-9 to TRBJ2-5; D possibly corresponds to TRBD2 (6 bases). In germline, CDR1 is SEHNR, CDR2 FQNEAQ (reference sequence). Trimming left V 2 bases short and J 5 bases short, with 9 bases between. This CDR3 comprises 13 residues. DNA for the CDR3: TGTGCCAGCAGCTTATCGGGGGTGGAGACCCAGTACTTC. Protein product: CASSLSGVETQYF.

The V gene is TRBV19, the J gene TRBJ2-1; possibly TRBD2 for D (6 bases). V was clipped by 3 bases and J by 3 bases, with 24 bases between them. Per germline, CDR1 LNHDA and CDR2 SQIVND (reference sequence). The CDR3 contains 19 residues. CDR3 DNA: TGTGCCAGTAGTATGGACGGGACCACGGCGGGGCCCTACTACAATGAGCAGTTCTTC. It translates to CASSMDGTTAGPYYNEQFF.

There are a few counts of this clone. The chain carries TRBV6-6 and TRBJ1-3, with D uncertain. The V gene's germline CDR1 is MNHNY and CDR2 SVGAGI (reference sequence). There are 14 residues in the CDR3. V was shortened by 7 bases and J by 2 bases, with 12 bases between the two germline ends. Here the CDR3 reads CASTWERAGNTIYF. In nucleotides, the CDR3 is TGTGCCAGCACCTGGGAGAGGGCTGGAAACACCATATATTTT.

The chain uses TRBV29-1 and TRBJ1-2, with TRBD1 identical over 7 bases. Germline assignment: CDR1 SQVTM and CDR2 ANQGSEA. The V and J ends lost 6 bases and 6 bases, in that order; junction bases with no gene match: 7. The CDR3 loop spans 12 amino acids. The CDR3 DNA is TGCAGCGTGAAAAGGACAGGCGATGGCTACACCTTC. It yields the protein CSVKRTGDGYTF.

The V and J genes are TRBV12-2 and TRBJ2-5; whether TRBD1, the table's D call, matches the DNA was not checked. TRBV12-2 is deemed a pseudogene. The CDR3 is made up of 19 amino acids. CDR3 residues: CASRLIGDIDLGVEETQYF. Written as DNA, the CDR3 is TGTGCAAGTCGCCTCATTGGGGACATAGACTTAGGTGTGGAAGAGACCCAGTACTTC.

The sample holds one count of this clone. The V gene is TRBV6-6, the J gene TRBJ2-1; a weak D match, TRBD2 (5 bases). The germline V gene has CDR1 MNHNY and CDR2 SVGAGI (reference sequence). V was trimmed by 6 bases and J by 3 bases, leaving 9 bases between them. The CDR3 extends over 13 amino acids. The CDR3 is CASSGVVYNEQFF. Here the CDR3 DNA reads TGTGCCAGCAGCGGGGTAGTCTACAATGAGCAGTTCTTC.

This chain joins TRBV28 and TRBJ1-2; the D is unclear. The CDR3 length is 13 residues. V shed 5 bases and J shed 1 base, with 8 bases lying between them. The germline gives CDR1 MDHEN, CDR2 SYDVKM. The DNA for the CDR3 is TGTGCCAGCAGTGCAGGCGATAACTATGGCTACACCTTC. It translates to CASSAGDNYGYTF.

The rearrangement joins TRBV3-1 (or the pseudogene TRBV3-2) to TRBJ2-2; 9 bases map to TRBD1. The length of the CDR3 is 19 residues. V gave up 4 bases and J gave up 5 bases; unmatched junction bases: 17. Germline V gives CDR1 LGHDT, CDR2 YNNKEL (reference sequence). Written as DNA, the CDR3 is TGTGCCAGCAGCCTCTCGAGTCCGGGGACAGGGTGGAGGACCGGGGAGCTGTTTTTT. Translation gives CASSLSSPGTGWRTGELFF.

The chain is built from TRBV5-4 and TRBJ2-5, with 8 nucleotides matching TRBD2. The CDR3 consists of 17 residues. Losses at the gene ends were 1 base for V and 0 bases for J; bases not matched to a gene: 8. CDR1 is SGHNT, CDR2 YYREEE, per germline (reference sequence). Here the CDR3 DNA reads TGTGCCAGCAGCTTGTCGGGTAGCGGGGAATACCAAGAGACCCAGTACTTC. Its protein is CASSLSGSGEYQETQYF. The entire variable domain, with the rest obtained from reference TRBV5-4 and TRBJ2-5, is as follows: ETGVTQSPTHLIKTRGQQVTLRCSSQSGHNTVSWYQQALGQGPQFIFQYYREEENGRGNFPPRFSGLQFPNYSSELNVNALELDDSALYLCASSLSGSGEYQETQYFGPGTRLLVL.

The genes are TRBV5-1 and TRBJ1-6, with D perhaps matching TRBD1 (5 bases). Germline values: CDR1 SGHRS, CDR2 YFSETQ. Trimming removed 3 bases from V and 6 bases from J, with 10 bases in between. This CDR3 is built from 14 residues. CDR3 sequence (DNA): TGCGCCAGCAGCTCCGACAGCCCTAATTCACCCCTCCACTTT. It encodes CASSSDSPNSPLHF.

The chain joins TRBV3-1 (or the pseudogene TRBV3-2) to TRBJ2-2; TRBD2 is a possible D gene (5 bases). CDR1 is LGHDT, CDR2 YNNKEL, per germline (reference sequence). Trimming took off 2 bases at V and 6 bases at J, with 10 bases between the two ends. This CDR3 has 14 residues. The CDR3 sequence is CASSQSVGAGELFF. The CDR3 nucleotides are TGTGCCAGCAGCCAATCGGTGGGAGCCGGGGAGCTGTTTTTT.

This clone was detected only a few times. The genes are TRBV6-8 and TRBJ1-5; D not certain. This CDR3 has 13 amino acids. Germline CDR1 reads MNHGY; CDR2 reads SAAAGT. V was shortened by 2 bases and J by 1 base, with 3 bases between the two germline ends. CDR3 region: CASSYPSNQPQHF. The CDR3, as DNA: TGTGCCAGCAGTTACCCGAGCAATCAGCCCCAGCATTTT.

The CDR3 DNA sequence: TGTGCCAGCAGCCCCATCGGGGGGAGCACAGATACGCAGTATTTT. The encoded protein is CASSPIGGSTDTQYF. This chain uses TRBV9 with TRBJ2-3; 7 nucleotides agree with TRBD2. The CDR3 has 15 amino acids. The V segment lost 4 bases and the J segment 0 bases; nucleotides outside the gene matches: 5. Germline V gives CDR1 SGDLS, CDR2 YYNGEE.

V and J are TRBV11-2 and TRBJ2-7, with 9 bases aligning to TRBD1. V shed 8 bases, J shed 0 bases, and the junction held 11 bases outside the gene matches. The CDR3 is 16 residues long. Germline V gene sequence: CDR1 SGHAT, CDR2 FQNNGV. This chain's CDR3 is CASQAITGGLSYEQYF. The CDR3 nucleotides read TGTGCCAGCCAGGCGATTACAGGGGGCCTCTCCTACGAGCAGTACTTC. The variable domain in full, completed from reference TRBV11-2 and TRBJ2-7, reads EAGVAQSPRYKIIEKRQSVAFWCNPISGHATLYWYQQILGQGPKLLIQFQNNGVVDDSQLPKDRFSAERLKGVDSTLKIQPAKLEDSAVYLCASQAITGGLSYEQYFGPGTRLTVT.

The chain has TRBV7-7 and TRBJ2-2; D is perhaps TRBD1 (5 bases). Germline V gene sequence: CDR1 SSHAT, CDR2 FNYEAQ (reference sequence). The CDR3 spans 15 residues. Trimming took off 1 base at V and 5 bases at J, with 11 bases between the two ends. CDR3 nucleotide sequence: TGTGCCAGCAGCTTAGTAACAGGAAATACCGGGGAGCTGTTTTTT. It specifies CASSLVTGNTGELFF.

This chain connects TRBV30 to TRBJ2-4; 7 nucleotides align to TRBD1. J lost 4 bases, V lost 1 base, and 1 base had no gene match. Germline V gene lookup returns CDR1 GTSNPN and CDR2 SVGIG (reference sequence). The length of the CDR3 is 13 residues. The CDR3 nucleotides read TGTGCCTGGAGTGGGGACAGAAAAAACATTCAGTACTTC. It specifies CAWSGDRKNIQYF.